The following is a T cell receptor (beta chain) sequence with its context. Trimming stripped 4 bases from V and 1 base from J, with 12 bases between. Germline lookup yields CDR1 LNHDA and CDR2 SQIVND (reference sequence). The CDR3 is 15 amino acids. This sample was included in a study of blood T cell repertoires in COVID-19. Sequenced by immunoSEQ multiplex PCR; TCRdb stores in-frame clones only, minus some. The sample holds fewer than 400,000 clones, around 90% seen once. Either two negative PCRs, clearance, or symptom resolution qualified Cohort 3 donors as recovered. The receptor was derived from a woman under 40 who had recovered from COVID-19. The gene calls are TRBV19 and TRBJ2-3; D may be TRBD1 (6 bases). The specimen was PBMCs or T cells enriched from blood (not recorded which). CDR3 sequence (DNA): TGTGCCAGTAGTAGTGGCCGGACAGGCACAGATACGCAGTATTTT. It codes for CASSSGRTGTDTQYF.